The sequence of this T cell receptor (beta chain) was determined in a study of T cell responses to AZD1222 COVID-19 vaccine (dated by TCRdb to the early 2020s). About the investigation overall: Because spike-specific TCR depth and breadth did not differ between the two schedules, AZD1222 recipients who got a second dose at roughly 4 weeks were pooled with those who got a second dose at roughly 12 weeks. TCR sequencing was performed for 230 to 250 trial participants, of whom some 200 were given two doses of AZD1222 and roughly 25 were given two doses of MenACWY control vaccine. Enrollment into the trials was organized by age into subgroups of 18-55, 56-69 and 70-plus years, and those subgroups contained roughly 140, 27 and 60 TCR-sequenced participants, respectively. Study-wide conclusions, independent of this receptor: In the small 56-69-year group, the increase in depth fell short of significance, most likely because of low power. Reportedly, close to half of the unique spike-specific TCRs recognized epitopes lying outside the regions that are mutated in the B.1.351 and B.1.1.7 variants. The vaccine-associated CD4 TCRs covered the entire spike protein, and the dominant responses fell in regions 160-218 and 743-854. Because no day 14 peak-response samples were available, the repertoires could be characterized only after the peak T cell response. Conclusions about previously exposed vaccinees were limited because only six or seven AZD1222 recipients were SARS-CoV-2 seropositive at baseline. Participants were mostly white British and included more females than males, and it was suggested by the authors that clonal diversity may have been underestimated. Spike-specific TCR breadth and depth rose significantly after two AZD1222 doses compared with day 0 and with MenACWY recipients.

Turning to this clone: It has no known antigen specificity. The sample holds no much larger clone one base away, and base qualities are not on file.

The CDR3 regions of human TCRbeta chains were subjected to immunosequencing. From the authors' description of their analysis: TCRs in the repertoires were matched against a reference library of SARS-CoV-2-specific TCRs that had been generated with the MIRA antigen-specificity platform. Breadth was defined as the fraction of unique TCRs that were SARS-CoV-2-associated. Depth was defined as the fraction of total T cells that were SARS-CoV-2-associated. Using the MIRA data, every spike-specific TCR was mapped to the spike region that the TCR reacted to and assigned to either a CD4 or a CD8 class. Log10-transformed breadth and depth values were compared by one-way ANOVA with Sidak's multiple comparisons tests. TCRdb mirrors the immuneACCESS table, restricted to in-frame sequences. Some clones are absent from its copies; in checked studies, under half trace to an unresolved V gene, and the reason for the others is unknown. That table supplies the V and J calls and clone size; D and trimming were determined from the DNA. The sample table holds 65,000 to 70,000 clones, of which over 60% were seen once. The top ten hold around 10% of the sample.

According to the study, the label for this sample's time point signals: baseline before first vaccination. Vaccinee samples came from UK trials COV001 and COV002, including a single-blind randomized controlled phase 2/3 trial of AZD1222 (ChAdOx1 nCoV-19) in healthy adults. For TCRbeta chain sequencing, PBMC samples from trial participants were taken at day 0 and at day 28 after the second dose. From cysteine to phenylalanine, the CDR3 is 13 amino acids long. The kept DNA is CDR3 alone, 39 bases in frame from the first base. Trimming accounts for 7 bases at V and 7 bases at J, while the number of junction bases matched to no gene is 10. The germline V gene (reference sequence) yields LNHDA for CDR1 and SQIVND for CDR2.

Rearrangement joined TRBV19 to TRBJ2-7; TRBD2 aligns with 7 central bases. The clonotype comes from an adult in good health. Material: peripheral blood, obtained on day 0 of AZD1222 vaccination. For the CDR3, the sequence is CASTTAGSGEQYF. The sequenced DNA is TGTGCCAGTACGACAGCGGGGTCGGGGGAGCAGTACTTC.